This T cell receptor beta chain was profiled in a study of neurological immune-mediated disorders. Broader study findings: No CDR3 amino acid sequences recurred among expanded clones across subjects, suggesting private repertoires in all groups.

The unsorted libraries had their origin in 2 million PBMCs stored at -80 C. One entry per CDR3 protein results from TCRdb running MiXCR on the 5' RACE reads. This sample yields about 27,000 distinct CDR3 sequences, of which more than 20% are seen a single time; about a sixth belongs to the top ten. The CDR3 length is 16 residues. With 4 bases removed from V and 0 bases from J, the gap between germline ends came to 16 bases. Germline V gene sequence: CDR1 MDHEN, CDR2 SYDVKM. This clonotype was picked up many times. The antigen is not known. The origin of this receptor is a woman aged 55-69 years in good health. V usage is TRBV28 and J usage is TRBJ2-7, with D tentatively TRBD2 (6 bases). The sequencing sample was made of PBMCs. The CDR3 DNA reads as TGTGCCAGCAGTTCACCCTGGGGGGAGAGCTCCTACGAGCAGTACTTC. It specifies CASSSPWGESSYEQYF.